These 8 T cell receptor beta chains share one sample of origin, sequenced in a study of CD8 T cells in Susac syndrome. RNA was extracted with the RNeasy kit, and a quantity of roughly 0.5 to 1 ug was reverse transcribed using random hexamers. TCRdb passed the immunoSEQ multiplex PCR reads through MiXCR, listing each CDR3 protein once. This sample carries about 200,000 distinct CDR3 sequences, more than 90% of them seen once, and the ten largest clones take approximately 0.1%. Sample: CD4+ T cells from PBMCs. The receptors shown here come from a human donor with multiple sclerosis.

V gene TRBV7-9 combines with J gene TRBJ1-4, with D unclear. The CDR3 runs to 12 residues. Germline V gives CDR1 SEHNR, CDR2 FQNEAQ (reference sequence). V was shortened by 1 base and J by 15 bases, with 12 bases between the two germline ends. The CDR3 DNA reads TGTGCCAGCAGCTTAGTCCGGGAAAACATGTTTTTT. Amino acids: CASSLVRENMFF.

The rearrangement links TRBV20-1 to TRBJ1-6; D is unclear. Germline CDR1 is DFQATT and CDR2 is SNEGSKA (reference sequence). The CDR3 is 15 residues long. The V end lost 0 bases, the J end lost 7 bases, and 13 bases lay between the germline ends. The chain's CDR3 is CSARDPGRSNSPLHF. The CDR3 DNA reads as TGCAGTGCTAGAGACCCAGGACGATCAAATTCACCCCTCCACTTT.

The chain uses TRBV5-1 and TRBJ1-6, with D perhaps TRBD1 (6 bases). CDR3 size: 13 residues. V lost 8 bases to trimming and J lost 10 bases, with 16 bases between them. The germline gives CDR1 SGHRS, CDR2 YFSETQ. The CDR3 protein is CASRTEVRSPLHF. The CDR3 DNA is TGCGCCAGTAGGACAGAAGTTCGGTCACCCCTCCACTTT.

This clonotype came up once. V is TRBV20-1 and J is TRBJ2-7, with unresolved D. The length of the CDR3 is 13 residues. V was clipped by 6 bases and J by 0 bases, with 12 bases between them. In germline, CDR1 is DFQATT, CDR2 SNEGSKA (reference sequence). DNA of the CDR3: TGCAGTGCCAGTGGGTATAGCTCCTACGAGCAGTACTTC. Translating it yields CSASGYSSYEQYF.

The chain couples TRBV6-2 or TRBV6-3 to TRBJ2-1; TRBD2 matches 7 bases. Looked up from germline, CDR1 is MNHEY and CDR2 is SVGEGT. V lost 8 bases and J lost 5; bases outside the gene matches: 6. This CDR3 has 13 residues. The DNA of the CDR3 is TGTGCCAGCGGGGAGGGGTTGGACAATGAGCAGTTCTTC. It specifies CASGEGLDNEQFF.

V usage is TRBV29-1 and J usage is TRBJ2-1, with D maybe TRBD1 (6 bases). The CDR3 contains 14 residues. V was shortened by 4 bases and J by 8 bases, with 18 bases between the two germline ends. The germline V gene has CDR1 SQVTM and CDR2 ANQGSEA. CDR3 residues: CSVGARGAMYEQFF. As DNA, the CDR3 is TGCAGCGTTGGCGCCAGGGGCGCGATGTATGAGCAGTTCTTC.

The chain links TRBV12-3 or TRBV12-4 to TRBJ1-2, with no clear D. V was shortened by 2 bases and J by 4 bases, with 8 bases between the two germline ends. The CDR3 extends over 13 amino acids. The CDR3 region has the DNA TGTGCCAGCAGTTTAAGGCAGACCTATGGCTACACCTTC. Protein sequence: CASSLRQTYGYTF.

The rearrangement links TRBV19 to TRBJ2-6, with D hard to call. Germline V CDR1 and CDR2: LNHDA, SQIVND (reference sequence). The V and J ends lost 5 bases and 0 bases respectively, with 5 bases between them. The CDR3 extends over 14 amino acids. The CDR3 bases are TGTGCCAGTAGTGGGGACTCTGGGGCCAACGTCCTGACTTTC. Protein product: CASSGDSGANVLTF. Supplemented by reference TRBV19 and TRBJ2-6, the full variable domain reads DGGITQSPKYLFRKEGQNVTLSCEQNLNHDAMYWYRQDPGQGLRLIYYSQIVNDFQKGDIAEGYSVSREKKESFPLTVTSAQKNPTAFYLCASSGDSGANVLTFGAGSRLTVL.